This T cell receptor (beta chain) appears in the sequencing data of a study of blood T cells in healthy people across ages. A word on this clonotype: What it recognizes is unknown. Sequence at one end of the junction differs from germline and may be a read error.

Primed by a sample-barcoded 5' primer and a J-beta primer mix, a second PCR proceeded for 7 to 11 cycles. TCRdb ran MiXCR on the 5' RACE reads and lists one entry per CDR3 protein. The sample includes more than 600,000 distinct CDR3 sequences, approximately 25% seen only once; the top ten take 9.4%. Study results and caveats: Per-million-T-cell TCR beta diversity fell roughly linearly with age.

Those donating, healthy Caucasian individuals from Russia, were aged roughly 6 to 100. Each sample yielded at least 6 million isolated PBMCs. CDR1 and CDR2 (germline): SEHNR, FQNEAQ (reference sequence). The CDR3 covers 15 residues. This sample also appeared in a second study, on T cells of mothers and their children. That work states: Second-PCR amplification with M1S added sample barcodes and 2-4 random nucleotides.

The TCR originated in a boy under 18 in good health. The sequenced sample consisted of blood. The V call is TRBV7-9, the J call TRBJ1-2, with D uncertain. The CDR3 DNA follows: TGTGCCAGCAGCTTAGGCCCGGCCACGCTCTATGGCTGCACCTTC. It translates to CASSLGPATLYGCTF. The entire variable domain, with the rest obtained from reference TRBV7-9 and TRBJ1-2, is as follows: DTGVSQNPRHKITKRGQNVTFRCDPISEHNRLYWYRQTLGQGPEFLTYFQNEAQLEKSRLLSDRFSAERPKGSFSTLEIQRTEQGDSAMYLCASSLGPATLYGCTFGSGTRLTVV.